This T cell receptor (beta chain) came from a study of shared clonotypes between healthy human individuals. Study-wide findings and caveats: Sampling covered nothing but blood. Tissue TCR repertoires likely differ from those found in blood.

Remarks on this clone: Its antigen remains unknown.

CDR1 and CDR2 from the germline V gene are LNHDA and SQIVND (reference sequence). The V gene end was trimmed by 7 bases and the J gene end by 2 bases; junction bases not matched to a gene: 6. This CDR3 comprises 15 residues. Several immunoSEQ plates received, in even portions, the genomic DNA of each subset. The repertoire was sequenced with immunoSEQ multiplex PCR; TCRdb's copy has only in-frame clones and lacks some. The sample shows hundreds of thousands of clones, around 72% of them seen only once. This clonotype was sampled from a woman in her twenties or thirties in good health. Sequenced sample: memory CD4+ T cells sorted from blood. This sample's subset: CD45RA-negative fraction. The V gene is TRBV19, the J gene TRBJ2-2, with 8 positions matching TRBD2. CDR3 nucleotides: TGTGCCAGTAAAACTAGCGGAGCTAACACCGGGGAGCTGTTTTTT. It specifies CASKTSGANTGELFF.